This TCR beta chain was profiled in a study of T cells in Graves' hyperthyroidism and ophthalmopathy. Germline V gene data show CDR1 as MDHEN and CDR2 as SYDVKM. Trimming left V 3 bases short and J 2 bases short, with 12 bases between. The CDR3 is 15 amino acids. This clonotype came up a few times. The investigators amplified TCR beta CDR3 regions from RNA transcripts. When the TCR CDR3 underwent first-round RT-PCR, the HTBI primer set was used. TCRdb ran MiXCR on the multiplex PCR reads and lists one entry per CDR3 protein. The sample holds around 600,000 distinct CDR3 sequences; around 13% are singletons and the top ten take around 12%.

The clonotype comes from a woman in her forties or fifties with Graves' ophthalmopathy. What was sequenced was blood. The genes are TRBV28 and TRBJ2-3; D not certain. This CDR3 is CASSFVWKDTDTQYF. The CDR3 DNA reads TGTGCCAGCAGTTTCGTCTGGAAGGACACAGATACGCAGTATTTT.